This T cell receptor (beta chain) was identified during a study of blood T cell repertoires in COVID-19. Study information: The cDNA or gDNA used as material had been derived from T cells, B-cell-depleted T cells, or PBMCs.

TCRdb's table, derived via immunoSEQ multiplex PCR, lists solely in-frame clones and lacks some. The table includes 120,000 or so clones, roughly 85% detected once. This CDR3 spans 16 amino acids. Trimming stripped 2 bases from V and 9 bases from J, with 23 bases between. Germline CDR1 is SGHTA and CDR2 is FQGTGA. The sequence was collected from a man older than 75 with active or convalescent COVID-19. V gene TRBV7-3 combines with J gene TRBJ2-7, with a possible D match to TRBD1 (7 bases). The sequencing sample was made of peripheral blood. The CDR3 nucleotides are TGTGCCAGCAGCTTAGAATCCCCCAGGACAGGAGGGGTGCAGTACTTC. This codes for CASSLESPRTGGVQYF.